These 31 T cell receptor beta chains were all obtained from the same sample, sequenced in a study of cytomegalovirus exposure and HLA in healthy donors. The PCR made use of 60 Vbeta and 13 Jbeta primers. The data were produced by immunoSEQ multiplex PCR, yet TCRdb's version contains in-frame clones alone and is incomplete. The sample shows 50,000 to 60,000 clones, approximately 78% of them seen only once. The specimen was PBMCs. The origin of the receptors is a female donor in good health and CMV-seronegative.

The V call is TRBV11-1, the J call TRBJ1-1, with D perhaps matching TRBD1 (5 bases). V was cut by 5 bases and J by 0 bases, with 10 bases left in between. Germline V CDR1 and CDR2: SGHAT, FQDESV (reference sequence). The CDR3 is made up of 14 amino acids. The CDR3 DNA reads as TGTGCCAGCAGCCCGACAGACATGAACACTGAAGCTTTCTTT. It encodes CASSPTDMNTEAFF.

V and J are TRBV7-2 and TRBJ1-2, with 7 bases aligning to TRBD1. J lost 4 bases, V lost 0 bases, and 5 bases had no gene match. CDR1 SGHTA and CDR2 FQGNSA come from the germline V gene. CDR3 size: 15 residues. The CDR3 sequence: CASSLATGDSYGYTF. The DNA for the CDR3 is TGTGCCAGCAGCTTAGCTACAGGGGATAGCTATGGCTACACCTTC.

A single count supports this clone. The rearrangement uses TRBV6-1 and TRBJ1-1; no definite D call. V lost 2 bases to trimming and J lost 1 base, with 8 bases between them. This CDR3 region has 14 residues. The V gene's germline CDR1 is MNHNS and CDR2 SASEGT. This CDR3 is CASSERRGNTEAFF. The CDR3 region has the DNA TGTGCCAGCAGTGAACGGAGAGGGAACACTGAAGCTTTCTTT.

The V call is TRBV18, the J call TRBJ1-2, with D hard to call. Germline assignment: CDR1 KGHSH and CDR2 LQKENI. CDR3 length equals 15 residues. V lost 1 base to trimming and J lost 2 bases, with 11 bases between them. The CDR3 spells CASSPQYIENYGYTF. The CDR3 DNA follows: TGTGCCAGCTCACCACAATACATTGAAAACTATGGCTACACCTTC.

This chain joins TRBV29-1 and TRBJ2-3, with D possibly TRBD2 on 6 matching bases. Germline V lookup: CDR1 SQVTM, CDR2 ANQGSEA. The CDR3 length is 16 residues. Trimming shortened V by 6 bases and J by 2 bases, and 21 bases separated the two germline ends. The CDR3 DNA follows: TGCAGCGTGGCTGCGATACCGGGACTGATCACAGATACGCAGTATTTT. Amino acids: CSVAAIPGLITDTQYF.

The CDR3 nucleotides read TGCGCCAGCAGTGTTCAACAGGGGAACACCGGGGAGCTGTTTTTT. Translation: CASSVQQGNTGELFF. V and J are TRBV10-1 and TRBJ2-2; tentative D call: TRBD1 (6 bases). Germline CDR1 WNHNN, CDR2 SYGVQD (reference sequence). V was shortened by 4 bases and J by 1 base, with 10 bases between the two germline ends. CDR3 length: 15 residues.

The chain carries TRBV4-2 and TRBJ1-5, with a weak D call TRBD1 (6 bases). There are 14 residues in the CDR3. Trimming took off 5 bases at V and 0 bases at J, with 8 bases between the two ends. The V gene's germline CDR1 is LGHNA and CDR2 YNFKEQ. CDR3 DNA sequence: TGTGCCAGCAGCACAGGGCTTAGCAATCAGCCCCAGCATTTT. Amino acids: CASSTGLSNQPQHF.

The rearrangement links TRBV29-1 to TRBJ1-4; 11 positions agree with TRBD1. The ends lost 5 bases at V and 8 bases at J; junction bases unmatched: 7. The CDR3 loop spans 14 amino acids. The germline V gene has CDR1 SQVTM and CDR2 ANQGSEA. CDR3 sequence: CSVTGQGAREKLFF. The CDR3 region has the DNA TGCAGCGTTACCGGACAGGGGGCACGGGAAAAACTGTTTTTT. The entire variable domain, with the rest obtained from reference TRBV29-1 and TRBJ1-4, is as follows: SAVISQKPSRDICQRGTSLTIQCQVDSQVTMMFWYRQQPGQSLTLIATANQGSEATYESGFVIDKFPISRPNLTFSTLTVSNMSPEDSSIYLCSVTGQGAREKLFFGSGTQLSVL.

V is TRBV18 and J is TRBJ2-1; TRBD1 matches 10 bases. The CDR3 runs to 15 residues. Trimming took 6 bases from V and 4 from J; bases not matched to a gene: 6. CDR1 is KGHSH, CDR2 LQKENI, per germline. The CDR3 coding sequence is TGTGCCAGCTCCCGCGACAGGGGGCCTTACAATGAGCAGTTCTTC. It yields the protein CASSRDRGPYNEQFF.

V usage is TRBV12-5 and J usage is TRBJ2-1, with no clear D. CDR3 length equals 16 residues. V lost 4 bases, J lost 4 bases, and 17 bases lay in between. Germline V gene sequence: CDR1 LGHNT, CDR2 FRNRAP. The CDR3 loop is CASGSTTRIPYNEQFF. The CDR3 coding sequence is TGTGCTAGTGGTTCAACTACCCGAATTCCGTACAATGAGCAGTTCTTC.

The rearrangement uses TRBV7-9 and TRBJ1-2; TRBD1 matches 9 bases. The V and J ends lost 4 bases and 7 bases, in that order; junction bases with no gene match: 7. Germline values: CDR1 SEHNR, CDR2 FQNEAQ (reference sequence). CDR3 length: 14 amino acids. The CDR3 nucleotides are TGTGCCAGCAGCTCAACAGGGGGCACTCGTGGCTACACCTTC. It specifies CASSSTGGTRGYTF.

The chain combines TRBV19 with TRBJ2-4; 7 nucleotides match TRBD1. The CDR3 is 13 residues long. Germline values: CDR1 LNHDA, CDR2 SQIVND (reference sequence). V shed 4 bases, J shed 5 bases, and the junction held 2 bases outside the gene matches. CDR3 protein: CASSTGTENIQYF. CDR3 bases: TGTGCCAGTAGTACCGGGACAGAAAACATTCAGTACTTC.

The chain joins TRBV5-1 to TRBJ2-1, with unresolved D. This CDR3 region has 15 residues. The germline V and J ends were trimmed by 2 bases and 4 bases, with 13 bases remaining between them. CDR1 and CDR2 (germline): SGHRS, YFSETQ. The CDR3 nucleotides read TGCGCCAGCAGCTTTGGGCGTCTTACGTACAATGAGCAGTTCTTC. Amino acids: CASSFGRLTYNEQFF. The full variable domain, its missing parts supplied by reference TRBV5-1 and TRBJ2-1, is KAGVTQTPRYLIKTRGQQVTLSCSPISGHRSVSWYQQTPGQGLQFLFEYFSETQRNKGNFPGRFSGRQFSNSRSEMNVSTLELGDSALYLCASSFGRLTYNEQFFGPGTRLTVL.

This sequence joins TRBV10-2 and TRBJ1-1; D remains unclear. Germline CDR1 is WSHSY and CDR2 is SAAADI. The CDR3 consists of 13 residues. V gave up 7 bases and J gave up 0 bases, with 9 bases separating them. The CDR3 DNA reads TGCGCCAGCAAGAAGAGTTTGAACACTGAAGCTTTCTTT. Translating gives CASKKSLNTEAFF.

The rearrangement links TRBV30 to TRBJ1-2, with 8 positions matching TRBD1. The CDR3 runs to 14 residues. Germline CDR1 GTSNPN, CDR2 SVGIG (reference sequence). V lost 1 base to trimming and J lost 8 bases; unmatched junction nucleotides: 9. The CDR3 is CAWSDLRTGSGYTF. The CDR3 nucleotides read TGTGCCTGGAGTGACCTCAGGACAGGGTCCGGCTACACCTTC.

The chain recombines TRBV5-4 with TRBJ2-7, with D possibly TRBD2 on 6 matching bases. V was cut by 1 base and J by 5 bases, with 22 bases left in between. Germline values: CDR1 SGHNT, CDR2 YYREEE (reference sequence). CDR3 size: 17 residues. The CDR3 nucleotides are TGTGCCAGCAGCTTGCCCGGCCTGGCGGGGTTAACGGACGAGCAGTACTTC. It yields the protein CASSLPGLAGLTDEQYF. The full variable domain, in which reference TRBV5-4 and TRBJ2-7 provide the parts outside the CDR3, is ETGVTQSPTHLIKTRGQQVTLRCSSQSGHNTVSWYQQALGQGPQFIFQYYREEENGRGNFPPRFSGLQFPNYSSELNVNALELDDSALYLCASSLPGLAGLTDEQYFGPGTRLTVT.

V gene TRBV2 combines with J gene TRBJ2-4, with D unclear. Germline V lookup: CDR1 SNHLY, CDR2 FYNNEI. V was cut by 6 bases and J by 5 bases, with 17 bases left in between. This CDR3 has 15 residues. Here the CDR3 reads CASSSRDLYQNIQYF. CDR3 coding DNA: TGTGCCAGCAGCTCACGTGACTTGTATCAAAACATTCAGTACTTC.

Here the CDR3 reads CASSRRGGADTQYF. The CDR3 DNA is TGTGCCAGCAGCCGAAGAGGGGGAGCAGATACGCAGTATTTT. The rearrangement uses TRBV5-8 and TRBJ2-3; TRBD1 is a possible D gene (6 bases). The germline gives CDR1 SGHTS, CDR2 YDEGEE. This CDR3 is built from 14 residues. V was cut by 4 bases and J by 4 bases, with 13 bases left in between.

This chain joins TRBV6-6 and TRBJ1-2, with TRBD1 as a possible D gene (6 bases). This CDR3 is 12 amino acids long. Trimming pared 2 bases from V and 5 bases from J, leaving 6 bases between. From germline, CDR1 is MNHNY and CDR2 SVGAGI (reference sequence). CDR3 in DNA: TGTGCCAGCAGTTACAGGGGGTATGGCTACACCTTC. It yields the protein CASSYRGYGYTF.

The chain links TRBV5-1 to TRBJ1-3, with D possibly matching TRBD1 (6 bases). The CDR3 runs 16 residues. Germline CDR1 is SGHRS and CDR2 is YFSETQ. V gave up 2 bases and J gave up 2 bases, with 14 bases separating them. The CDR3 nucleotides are TGCGCCAGCAGCTTCCAGGGGTTCCTCCCTGGAAACACCATATATTTT. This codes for CASSFQGFLPGNTIYF.

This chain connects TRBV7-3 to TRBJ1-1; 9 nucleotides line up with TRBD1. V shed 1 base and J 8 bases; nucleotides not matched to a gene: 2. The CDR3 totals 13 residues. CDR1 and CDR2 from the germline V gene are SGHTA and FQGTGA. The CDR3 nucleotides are TGTGCCAGCAGCTTAAGTGGGACAGGGGAAGCTTTCTTT. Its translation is CASSLSGTGEAFF.

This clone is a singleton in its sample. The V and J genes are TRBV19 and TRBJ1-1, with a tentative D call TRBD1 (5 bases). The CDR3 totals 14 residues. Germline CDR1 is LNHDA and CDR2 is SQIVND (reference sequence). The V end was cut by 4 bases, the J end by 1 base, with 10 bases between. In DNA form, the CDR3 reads TGTGCCAGTAGTAAACGTGGACAGAACACTGAAGCTTTCTTT. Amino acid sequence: CASSKRGQNTEAFF.

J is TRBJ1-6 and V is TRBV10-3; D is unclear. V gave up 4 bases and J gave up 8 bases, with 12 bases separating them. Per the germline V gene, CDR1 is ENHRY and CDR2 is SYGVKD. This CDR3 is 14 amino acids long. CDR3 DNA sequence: TGTGCCATCAGTGTCAGGATGGAGGATTCACCCCTCCACTTT. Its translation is CAISVRMEDSPLHF.

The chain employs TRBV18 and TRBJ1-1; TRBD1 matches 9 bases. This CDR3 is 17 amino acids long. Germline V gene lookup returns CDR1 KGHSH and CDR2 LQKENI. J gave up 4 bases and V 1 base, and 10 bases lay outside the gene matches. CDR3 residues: CASSPRDRAIISTEAFF. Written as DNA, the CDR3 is TGTGCCAGCTCACCACGGGACAGGGCCATAATAAGCACTGAAGCTTTCTTT.

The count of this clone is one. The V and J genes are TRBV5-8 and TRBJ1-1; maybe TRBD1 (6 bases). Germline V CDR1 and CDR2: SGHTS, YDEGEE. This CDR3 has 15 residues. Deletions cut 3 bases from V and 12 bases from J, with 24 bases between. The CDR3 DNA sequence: TGTGCCAGCAGCTCTGTCCGGACGGGTCATGGGACAACTTTCTTT. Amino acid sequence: CASSSVRTGHGTTFF.

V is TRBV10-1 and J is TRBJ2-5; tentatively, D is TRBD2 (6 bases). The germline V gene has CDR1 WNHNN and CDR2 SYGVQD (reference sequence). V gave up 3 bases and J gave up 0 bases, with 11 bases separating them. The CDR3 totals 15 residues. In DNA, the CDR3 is TGCGCCAGCAGTGACGGTAGCGGCTACCAAGAGACCCAGTACTTC. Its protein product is CASSDGSGYQETQYF.

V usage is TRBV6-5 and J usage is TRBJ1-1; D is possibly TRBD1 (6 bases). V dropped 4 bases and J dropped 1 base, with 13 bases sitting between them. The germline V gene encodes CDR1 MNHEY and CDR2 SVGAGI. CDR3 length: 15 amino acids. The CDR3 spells CASSFPGVGNTEAFF. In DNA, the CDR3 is TGTGCCAGCAGTTTTCCAGGGGTAGGGAACACTGAAGCTTTCTTT.

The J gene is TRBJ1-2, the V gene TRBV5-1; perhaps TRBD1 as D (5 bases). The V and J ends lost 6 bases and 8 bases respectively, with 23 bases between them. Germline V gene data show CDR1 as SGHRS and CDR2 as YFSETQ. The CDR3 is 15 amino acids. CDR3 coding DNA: TGCGCCAGCACCTCTGGTGGGTCGGGGGGTATCGGCTACACCTTC. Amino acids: CASTSGGSGGIGYTF.

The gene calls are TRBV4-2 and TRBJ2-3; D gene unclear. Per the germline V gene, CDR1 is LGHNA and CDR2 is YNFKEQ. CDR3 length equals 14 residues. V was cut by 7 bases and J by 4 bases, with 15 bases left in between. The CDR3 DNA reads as TGTGCCAGCACCACTTTCCGGAGCGCAGATACGCAGTATTTT. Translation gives CASTTFRSADTQYF.

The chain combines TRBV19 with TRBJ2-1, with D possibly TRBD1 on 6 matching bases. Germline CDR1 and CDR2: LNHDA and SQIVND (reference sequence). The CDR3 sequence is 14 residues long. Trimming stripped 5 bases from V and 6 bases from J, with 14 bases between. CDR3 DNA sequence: TGTGCCAGTAGTGTCCTACAGGGTCCCAATGAGCAGTTCTTC. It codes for CASSVLQGPNEQFF. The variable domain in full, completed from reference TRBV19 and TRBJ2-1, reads DGGITQSPKYLFRKEGQNVTLSCEQNLNHDAMYWYRQDPGQGLRLIYYSQIVNDFQKGDIAEGYSVSREKKESFPLTVTSAQKNPTAFYLCASSVLQGPNEQFFGPGTRLTVL.

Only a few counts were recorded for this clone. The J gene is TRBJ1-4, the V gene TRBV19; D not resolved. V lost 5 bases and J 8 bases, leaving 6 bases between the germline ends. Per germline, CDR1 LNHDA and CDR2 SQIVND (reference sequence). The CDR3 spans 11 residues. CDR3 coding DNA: TGTGCCAGTAGTGTCAGAGAAAAACTGTTTTTT. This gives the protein CASSVREKLFF.